The clone carrying this T cell receptor beta chain has a handful of counts. Its antigen is still unknown. These data belong to a study of response to subunit inactivated influenza vaccine. General study points: With each seasonal influenza vaccination, the authors suggested, few new T cells are recruited.

The germline CDR1 and CDR2 sequences are MDHEN and SYDVKM. Trimming removed 7 bases from V and 7 bases from J, with 16 bases in between. The CDR3 runs to 13 residues. TCRdb re-called the RT-PCR reads through MiXCR, storing one row per CDR3 protein. The sample holds 500,000 or so distinct CDR3 sequences, approximately 15% seen once. The sequenced sample was CD4+ T cells sorted from PBMCs, obtained around 25 months after vaccination. V is TRBV28 and J is TRBJ1-2, with D tentatively TRBD1 (6 bases). This TCR derives from a man aged 45 to 70 who received an inactivated influenza vaccine. Written as DNA, the CDR3 is TGTGCCAGCAACCCAGGGGCGCCGGGTGGCTACACCTTC. This encodes CASNPGAPGGYTF.